A single sample is the source of the 21 T cell receptor beta chains below, sequenced in a study of T cells in women clearing cervical HPV infection. Assay used: immunoSEQ multiplex PCR; TCRdb lists only in-frame clones, some missing. Its clone listing holds roughly 22,000 clones. Material: blood buffy coat. The receptor set was obtained from a woman between 18 and 69 years old with a cervical HPV16 infection that either progressed to CIN3+ or cleared (not recorded which).

In the case of this clone: The read falls 3 residues short of the CDR3 end, and the missing part is taken from the germline J gene. The V gene is TRBV20-1, the J gene TRBJ1-2, with no clear D. The CDR3 contains 11 residues. CDR1 is DFQATT and CDR2 is SNEGSKA in the germline V gene (reference sequence). The CDR3 reads CSARSGEGYTF. The CDR3 bases that were read are TGCAGTGCTAGATCCGGGGAGGGC.

Remarks on this clone: The DNA ends 3 residues before the CDR3 does, and the rest of the CDR3 is filled in from the germline J gene. J is TRBJ2-7 and V is TRBV28; D ambiguous. CDR1 MDHEN and CDR2 SYDVKM come from the germline V gene. The germline V and J ends were trimmed by 2 bases and 5 bases, with 16 bases remaining between them. The CDR3 covers 15 residues. CDR3: CASSLNLAGLHEQYF. The CDR3 DNA, read in part, is TGTGCCAGCAGTTTAAATTTAGCCGGTCTCCACGAG.

Regarding this clone: The sequenced fragment ends 3 residues before the CDR3 boundary, so the rest is inferred from the germline J gene. V usage is TRBV19 and J usage is TRBJ1-2, with a weak D call TRBD1 (6 bases). The length of the CDR3 is 14 residues. Germline assignment: CDR1 LNHDA and CDR2 SQIVND (reference sequence). Trimming removed 3 bases at V and 5 bases at J, with 13 bases between. CDR3 bases read: TGTGCCAGTAGTATTGGACCAGGGGCATATGGC. Encoded protein: CASSIGPGAYG. From start to end, the CDR3 is CASSIGPGAYGYTF.

Of note for this clone: Sequencing ends 3 residues short of the CDR3 end; the germline J gene provides the rest. This rearrangement joins TRBV28 to TRBJ2-2; TRBD2 matches 7 bases. CDR3 size: 17 residues. With 5 bases clipped from V and 5 bases from J, the junction kept 14 bases outside the gene matches. Germline loops: CDR1 MDHEN, CDR2 SYDVKM. The sequenced part of the CDR3 DNA is TGTGCCAGCAGTCAACCCTCCGCGGGGAGGGGTACCGGGGAG. Its protein product is CASSQPSAGRGTGE. The full-length CDR3 reads as CASSQPSAGRGTGELFF.

On this clone itself: Read data end 3 residues before the CDR3 end; the end is taken from the germline J gene. V gene TRBV9 combines with J gene TRBJ1-2; 7 positions match TRBD1. The V segment lost 4 bases and the J segment 2 bases; nucleotides outside the gene matches: 8. Germline CDR1 is SGDLS and CDR2 is YYNGEE. The CDR3 is made up of 15 amino acids. The CDR3 spells CASSTKTGTNYGYTF. The covered CDR3 bases are TGTGCCAGCAGCACGAAGACAGGGACGAACTATGGC.

To note about this clone: The read ends 3 residues early relative to the CDR3; the germline J gene fills the gap. This chain joins TRBV19 and TRBJ2-1; the match to TRBD2 covers 10 bases. The CDR3 is made up of 13 amino acids. The J segment lost 6 bases and the V segment lost 10 bases, leaving 6 bases of the junction unmatched. Germline V lookup: CDR1 LNHDA, CDR2 SQIVND (reference sequence). Incomplete CDR3 DNA: TGTGCCACCAAACTAGCGGGAAGCAATGAG. Its protein is CATKLAGSNE. The entire CDR3 protein reads CATKLAGSNEQFF.

The CDR3 sequence is CASSPRGWTEAFF. CDR3 bases read: TGTGCCAGCAGTCCCAGGGGGTGGACTGAA. The chain carries TRBV14 and TRBJ1-1; 7 positions agree with TRBD1. Read data end 3 residues before the CDR3 end; the end is taken from the germline J gene. The CDR3 sequence is 13 residues long. The V segment lost 6 bases and the J segment 5 bases; nucleotides outside the gene matches: 6. In germline, CDR1 is SGHDN, CDR2 FVKESK.

Of note for this clone: The missing CDR3 end, 3 residues past where the read stops, is filled in from the germline J gene. The chain is built from TRBV7-2 and TRBJ1-1; possibly TRBD1 for D (6 bases). Trimming cost V 5 bases and J 4 bases, with 14 bases left between them. CDR3 length: 14 residues. Germline CDR1 reads SGHTA; CDR2 reads FQGNSA. The CDR3 region is CASSRERGITEAFF. The part of the CDR3 DNA that was read is TGTGCCAGCAGCCGCGAGAGGGGGATCACTGAA.

Remarks on this clone: The read ends 3 residues shy of where the CDR3 ends; the end is completed using the germline J gene. V usage is TRBV6-1 and J usage is TRBJ2-3; D is perhaps TRBD1 or TRBD2 (5 bases each). The V end was cut by 4 bases, the J end by 3 bases, with 11 bases between. Germline CDR1 is MNHNS and CDR2 is SASEGT. The CDR3 consists of 14 residues. Incomplete CDR3 DNA: TGTGCCAGCAGTGGAGGGGTTGGTACAGATACG. It yields the protein CASSGGVGTDT. The CDR3, in full, reads CASSGGVGTDTQYF.

About this clone itself: The CDR3 end lies 3 residues beyond the end of the read and is filled in from the germline J gene. The chain has TRBV7-2 and TRBJ2-3; TRBD2 matches 9 bases. Losses at the gene ends were 2 bases for V and 4 bases for J; bases not matched to a gene: 1. This CDR3 contains 14 residues. The germline gives CDR1 SGHTA, CDR2 FQGNSA. The CDR3 is CASSLRLAADTQYF. The CDR3 bases that were read are TGTGCCAGCAGCTTAAGACTAGCGGCAGATACG.

Worth noting for this clone: The DNA ends 3 residues before the CDR3 does, and the rest of the CDR3 is filled in from the germline J gene. The chain joins TRBV7-2 to TRBJ2-1, with 7 bases aligning to TRBD2. The CDR3 covers 15 residues. With 0 bases clipped from V and 8 bases from J, the junction kept 7 bases outside the gene matches. CDR1 SGHTA and CDR2 FQGNSA come from the germline V gene. The DNA read from the CDR3 is TGTGCCAGCAGCTTAGCGGTCGCGGGAGCTTATGAG. Translating gives CASSLAVAGAYE. The entire CDR3 reads CASSLAVAGAYEQFF.

According to its frequency, this clone is medium-sized. The read falls 3 residues short of the CDR3 end, and the missing part is taken from the germline J gene. This sample also contains other DNA sequences that code for the same CDR3. The gene calls are TRBV4-1 and TRBJ2-6; possible D gene TRBD1, 6 bases. This CDR3 contains 15 residues. Germline values: CDR1 MGHRA, CDR2 YSYEKL. Trimming shortened V by 4 bases and J by 2 bases, and 9 bases separated the two germline ends. CDR3 loop: CASSPRDTGANVLTF. The covered CDR3 bases are TGCGCCAGCAGCCCCCGGGACACTGGGGCCAACGTC.

A note on this clone: The CDR3 extends 3 residues past the end of the read, so its final part is completed from the germline J gene. The V gene is TRBV5-1, the J gene TRBJ2-1, with 8 bases fitting TRBD1. With V trimmed by 5 bases and J by 1 base, 20 bases remained unmatched. Germline CDR1 and CDR2: SGHRS and YFSETQ. CDR3 length: 20 amino acids. CDR3 bases read: TGCGCCAGCAGACCTTCGAAGGGACAGGTGCTCGCCTATTCCTACAATGAG. Translated: CASRPSKGQVLAYSYNE. The whole CDR3 protein reads CASRPSKGQVLAYSYNEQFF.

To note about this clone: The read stops 3 residues short of the end of the CDR3; the missing end is completed from the germline J gene. V usage is TRBV5-1 and J usage is TRBJ1-4, with TRBD1 matching 8 bases. CDR1 and CDR2 (germline): SGHRS, YFSETQ. J lost 6 bases, V lost 3 bases, and 4 bases had no gene match. This CDR3 spans 14 amino acids. The CDR3 bases that were read are TGCGCCAGCAGCTCTACAGGGGGAGATGAAAAA. Protein sequence: CASSSTGGDEK. The whole CDR3 sequence reads CASSSTGGDEKLFF.

About this clone itself: The read is 3 residues too short to cover the CDR3 end, so that end is filled in from the germline J gene. V and J are TRBV20-1 and TRBJ2-5; 9 bases agree with TRBD1. The germline V gene encodes CDR1 DFQATT and CDR2 SNEGSKA (reference sequence). This CDR3 spans 14 amino acids. V lost 5 bases, J lost 2 bases, and 6 bases stayed unmatched. Incomplete CDR3 DNA: TGCAGTGCTCCCCCCGGGACAGGGCAAGAGACC. It specifies CSAPPGTGQET. The entire CDR3 reads CSAPPGTGQETQYF.

For this clone: The DNA ends 3 residues before the CDR3 does, and the rest of the CDR3 is filled in from the germline J gene. The chain is built from TRBV5-1 and TRBJ2-7; 9 bases are shared with TRBD1. The CDR3 covers 15 residues. V was pared by 0 bases and J by 5 bases, with 6 bases of the junction left unmatched. The V gene's germline CDR1 is SGHRS and CDR2 YFSETQ. Partial CDR3 DNA: TGCGCCAGCAGCTTGGCCGGGACAGGGTCTAACGAG. The encoded protein is CASSLAGTGSNE. The whole CDR3 is CASSLAGTGSNEQYF.

The sequenced part of the CDR3 DNA is TGTGCCAGCAGCTTAACGTTAAAGGGGAACGGGGAG. Encoded protein: CASSLTLKGNGE. The whole CDR3 reads CASSLTLKGNGELFF. V gene TRBV7-8 combines with J gene TRBJ2-2; a weak D match, TRBD1 (5 bases). The observed sequence ends 3 residues before the CDR3 terminus, with the missing tail filled in from the germline J gene. Trimming shortened V by 2 bases and J by 7 bases, and 14 bases separated the two germline ends. The CDR3 consists of 15 residues. Germline CDR1 SGHVS, CDR2 FQNEAQ.

With respect to this clone: Sequencing ends 3 residues short of the CDR3 end; the germline J gene provides the rest. This chain links TRBV2 with TRBJ2-5; 13 nucleotides match TRBD2. V lost 8 bases and J lost 4; bases outside the gene matches: 4. The length of the CDR3 is 14 residues. The germline gives CDR1 SNHLY, CDR2 FYNNEI. The CDR3: CASGRTSGGETQYF. CDR3 DNA (partial): TGTGCCAGCGGGCGGACTAGCGGGGGAGAGACC.

With regard to this clone: Read sequence stops 3 residues before the CDR3 end, and the germline J gene provides the missing end. The chain links TRBV5-1 to TRBJ1-2; perhaps TRBD1 as D (5 bases). CDR3 size: 15 residues. The V end lost 0 bases, the J end lost 3 bases, and 12 bases lay between the germline ends. CDR1 and CDR2 (germline): SGHRS, YFSETQ. The sequenced part of the CDR3 DNA is TGCGCCAGCAGCTTGGGGGGACTTGAATACTATGGC. Protein product: CASSLGGLEYYG. Given in full, the CDR3 is CASSLGGLEYYGYTF.

A note on this clone: The CDR3 end is not reached by the read, which stops 3 residues before it; the germline J gene fills it in. This chain uses TRBV20-1 with TRBJ1-3; D may be TRBD1 (5 bases). From germline, CDR1 is DFQATT and CDR2 SNEGSKA (reference sequence). This CDR3 contains 15 residues. V shed 2 bases and J shed 2 bases, with 13 bases lying between them. CDR3 bases read: TGCAGTGCTAGACCGGTGGAAGGGGCTGGAAACACC. It codes for CSARPVEGAGNT. The whole CDR3 reads CSARPVEGAGNTIYF.

About this clone itself: The CDR3 goes on 3 residues after the read ends, and that part is filled in from the germline J gene. The rearrangement uses TRBV29-1 and TRBJ2-3, with 9 positions matching TRBD2. CDR3 size: 15 residues. Unmatched junction bases numbered 9, after V lost 3 bases and J lost 5 bases. Germline values: CDR1 SQVTM, CDR2 ANQGSEA. The covered CDR3 bases are TGCAGCGTTGACCTCCTAGCGGGAAGGGTAGATACG. It encodes CSVDLLAGRVDT. The whole CDR3 sequence is CSVDLLAGRVDTQYF.